This section outlines one TCR beta chain sequence together with its context. It lacks a known antigen. No much larger clonotype is one base removed from it; base qualities were not supplied. Other DNA sequences in the sample encode the same CDR3. The data belong to a study of cytomegalovirus exposure and HLA in healthy donors (TCRdb year 2017). In terms of the full investigation: In an earlier analysis of under 750 of the donors, approximately 300 Gb of sequence data and approximately 120 million unique TCR beta sequences from approximately 180 million T cells were reported. A later genetic analysis used genome-wide SNP genotypes for about three fifths of the 666 donors, treating that subset as a discovery cohort. Among the approximately 430 genotyped donors, 75% to 90% belonged to the genetic ancestry cluster associated with self-reported Caucasian donors. Every discovery cohort repertoire had been produced on one sequencing platform. Donor age, sex, ethnicity and CMV serostatus were compiled alongside the repertoire data. Rather than drawing on any new phenotypic data, the later analysis identified candidate immune exposures from TCR beta sequences and the way those sequences occurred across donors. Among 398 genotyped donors of the cohort, an average of around 240,000 unique TCR beta nucleotide sequences were sequenced per donor, 15% to 20% of them non-productive. To predict cytomegalovirus infection status, the study brought together high-throughput TCR immunosequencing, statistical association of individual TCRs with disease status, and machine learning. Several DR-DQ haplotypes were treated as single units for association and clustering because of strong linkage in the cohort. Besides the first cohort of 666 subjects, a separate validation cohort made up of over a hundred different subjects was used. Using immunosequencing, the study profiled T cell repertoires from 666 subjects and related those repertoires to cytomegalovirus serostatus. A later analysis re-examined previously published TCR beta repertoires from just over 650 donors and added high-resolution HLA genotyping to investigate patterns of TCR occurrence. The study aimed to test whether signatures of past pathogen exposure could be identified by cataloging public T cell receptors. Around 330 gigabases of sequencing data and 91 million or so unique TCR sequences made up an early release that covered 640 HLA-typed donors. In an earlier analysis of 550 to 700 of the donors, high-throughput TCR beta sequencing was used to judge whether each TCR beta V gene segment behaved as functional or pseudogenic. Typing coverage varied by locus: about 620-640 donors for A, B, C, DRB1 and DQB1; approximately 500 for DQA1; about 600 for DPA1; fewer than 480 for DPB1. Both class I and class II loci were covered by HLA typing, at four-digit resolution.

Libraries came from the immunoSEQ multiplex PCR assay. For the multiplex PCR, a mixture combining 60 forward primers for TCR Vbeta segments and 13 reverse primers for TCR Jbeta segments was used. The CDR3 region of rearranged TCR beta genes was amplified from genomic DNA by a multiplex PCR assay. The Illumina HiSeq System was used to sequence the amplified TCR beta libraries as 87-base-pair reads. For the original study's pipeline: Across the 700 or so repertoires, a later analysis counted 60 million to 90 million unique TCR beta chains, some 11 million of which were shared by at least two donors. To remove PCR and sequencing errors, raw reads were error-corrected and collapsed into unique sequences using a nearest-neighbor algorithm that merged closely related sequences. V, D and J gene segments were assigned by aligning CDR3 sequences to IMGT reference sequences. For a sequence to be retained, a match of at least six nucleotides was required to both a V gene segment and a J gene segment. A rearrangement counted as productive if the CDR3 had no stop codons and remained in frame with V and J, and every other rearrangement counted as non-productive. CDR3 was defined by IMGT convention, running from the second conserved V-encoded cysteine to the conserved J-encoded phenylalanine. The earlier analysis of some 580 of the donors excluded any sequence lacking an unambiguous match to a single V gene segment. An earlier analysis of fewer than 650 of the donors classified V segments as functional when productive rearrangements were above 56.7% and as segregating when the standard deviation between donors was above 5%. A statistical classification framework was built for diagnosing cytomegalovirus status from the catalog of TCR beta chain sequences. V and J gene assignment, in a later analysis, came from comparing TCR nucleotide sequences with IMGT/GENE-DB human TR gene sequences. Using the TCRdist pipeline, a later analysis assigned CDR3 sequences along with most-parsimonious VDJ recombination scenarios. In a later analysis, each TCR beta chain was defined by its CDR3 amino acid sequence together with its V-gene family, and reads without a unique V-gene family were excluded. In a later analysis, approximately 590 highly shared, low-generation-probability nucleotide sequences were removed to address suspected cross-contamination and a sequencing artifact. In a later analysis, a clonal expansion index was calculated for each public chain from normalized within-repertoire ranks of inferred template counts. Generation probabilities in a later analysis came from a VDJ recombination model fitted to out-of-frame rearrangements, and those results were checked against IGoR. Hypergeometric tests were used in a later analysis to score TCR-TCR, TCR-HLA and TCR-CMV co-occurrence, with a repertoire-size bias correction applied to the TCR pairs. False discovery rates were estimated in a later analysis by permuting HLA or CMV assignments 20 times. In a later analysis, co-occurring TCRs were grouped with DBSCAN, and TCRdist sequence similarity was added when clustering was performed within HLA-allele-positive subsets. Co-occurrence clustering excluded repertoires with fewer than 30,000 or more than 120,000 public chains, plus five with anomalous nucleotide sharing. TCRdb took this table from immuneACCESS and kept in-frame rearrangements with V and J called. Such tables lack part of the clones; where checked against another copy, unresolved V genes explain under half of the gap, and the rest is unexplained. V, J and clone size are those of that table, while D and trimming were read from the DNA. The sample table holds 100,000 to 150,000 clones, of which around 80% were seen once. The top ten constitute 2.7% of the sample.

CDR1 and CDR2 were assigned from the germline V gene as LGHNA and YNFKEQ. Trimming accounts for 0 bases at V and 4 bases at J, while the number of junction bases matched to no gene is 5. Inclusive of the bounding cysteine and phenylalanine, the CDR3 is 16 residues long. Just the 48-base CDR3 DNA is kept, in frame starting at base 1. What the work shows at the level of the full study, not this receptor alone: The study listed 164 TCR beta chains as associated with cytomegalovirus. Assigning TCR associations to individual alleles was difficult when HLA alleles, especially DR and DQ, strongly co-occurred. In a later genetic analysis, fewer N-insertions in productive TCRs were reported among donors in an Asian-associated ancestry cluster than the approximately 710-donor mean. CMV serostatus was the only immune exposure information available for the cohort. In a later analysis, most CMV-associated TCR beta chains were found to appear HLA-restricted, with HLA associations seemingly driven largely by CMV exposure. At a false discovery rate of 0.05, a later analysis linked under 20,000 TCR beta sequences to specific HLA alleles. The presence/absence analyses assumed that sequencing depth was roughly uniform across donors, and that assumption may not be true. Because the 87-base-pair reads could not distinguish some IMGT-functional V segments, including TRBV6-2 and TRBV6-3, those segments were excluded. In both the original and validation cohorts, the classifier was reported to diagnose cytomegalovirus status with high specificity and sensitivity. A few of the identified cytomegalovirus-associated TCR beta chains were confirmed in vitro to be specific for cytomegalovirus antigens. Linkage disequilibrium might explain the correlated functional status among segregating V segments, but an unknown experimental factor could not be excluded. In a later analysis, HLA-associated TCR beta chains were found to be more clonally expanded and to have lower generation probabilities than equally common non-associated chains. A later genetic analysis associated a missense DCLRE1C variant with V-gene and J-gene trimming of TCR beta chains, and an independent cohort replicated the association. Because some donors lacked HLA typing at each locus, the association tests relied only on the typed subset. The authors suggested that the approach could potentially be generalized to other disease states and immunological phenotypes. About 17 rarely observed V segments, including chromosome 9 orphons, were excluded from the earlier analysis of approximately 500 of the donors because counts were too low. A later analysis found that TCR association rates varied across HLA loci, with DRB1 alleles showing the most associated TCRs and HLA-C alleles the fewest. In an earlier analysis of several hundred of the donors, most TCR beta V segments were observed in productive rearrangements about 87% or about 30% of the time, broadly matching IMGT annotations. A further reported finding was that TCR beta sequences accurately predicted the HLA-A and HLA-B alleles for most subjects in the first cohort. A group of highly shared sequence variants was considered likely to be a technical artifact of the sequencing pipeline. Several of the top co-occurrence clusters appeared to be linked to parvovirus B19, influenza, CMV and Epstein-Barr virus, according to a later analysis. This cohort had only TCR beta chains sequenced, and the lack of alpha or paired-chain data limited which features could be detected. Most TCR sequences were seen in very few donors, while some public TCRs were found in many individuals.

In total, roughly 670 healthy bone marrow donors made up the cohort. At the time of sampling, every cohort member was nominally healthy, though immune exposures that went unrecorded were likely present. The donor was CMV seronegative and was included in the group of about 400 seronegative cohort members. Each donor provided a peripheral blood sample, and peripheral blood mononuclear cells were used for TCR beta sequencing. Genomic DNA extraction from the blood cell samples was performed with the Qiagen DNeasy Blood Extraction Kit. Sequenced input: PBMCs. This clonotype was obtained from a boy aged 2 to 9 in good health and CMV-seronegative. The chain is made from TRBV4-2 and TRBJ2-3; 9 junctional bases match TRBD2. The encoded CDR3 is CASSQEGGGGPDTQYF. The bases read TGTGCCAGCAGCCAAGAGGGCGGGGGGGGGCCAGATACGCAGTATTTT.